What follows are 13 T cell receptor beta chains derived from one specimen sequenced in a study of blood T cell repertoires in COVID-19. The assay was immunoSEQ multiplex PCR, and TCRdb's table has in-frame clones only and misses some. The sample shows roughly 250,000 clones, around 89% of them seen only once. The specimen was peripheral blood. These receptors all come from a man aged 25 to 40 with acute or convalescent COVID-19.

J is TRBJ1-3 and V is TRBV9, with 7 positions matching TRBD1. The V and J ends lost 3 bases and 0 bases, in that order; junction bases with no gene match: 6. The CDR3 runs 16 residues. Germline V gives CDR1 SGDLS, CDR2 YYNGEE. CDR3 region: CASSARRGSSGNTIYF. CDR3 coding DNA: TGTGCCAGCAGCGCCCGCAGGGGGTCCTCTGGAAACACCATATATTTT.

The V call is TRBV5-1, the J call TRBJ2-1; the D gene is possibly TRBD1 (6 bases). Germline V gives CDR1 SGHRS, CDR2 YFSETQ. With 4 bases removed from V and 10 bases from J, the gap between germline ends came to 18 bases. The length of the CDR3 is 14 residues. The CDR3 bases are TGCGCCAGCAGCGGGGTACAGGGTTTCGGCGAGCAGTTCTTC. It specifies CASSGVQGFGEQFF.

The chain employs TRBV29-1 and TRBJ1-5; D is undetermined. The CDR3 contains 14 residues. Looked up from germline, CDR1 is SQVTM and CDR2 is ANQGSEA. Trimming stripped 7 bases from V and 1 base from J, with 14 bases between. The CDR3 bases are TGCAGCGCACGGCGAGGTGGCAGCAATCAGCCCCAGCATTTT. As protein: CSARRGGSNQPQHF.

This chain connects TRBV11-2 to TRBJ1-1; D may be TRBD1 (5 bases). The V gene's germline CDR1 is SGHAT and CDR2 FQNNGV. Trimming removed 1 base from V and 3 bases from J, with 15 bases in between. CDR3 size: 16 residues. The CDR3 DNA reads TGTGCCAGCAGCTTAGCCGTCAGGGTTGGGGACACTGAAGCTTTCTTT. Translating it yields CASSLAVRVGDTEAFF.

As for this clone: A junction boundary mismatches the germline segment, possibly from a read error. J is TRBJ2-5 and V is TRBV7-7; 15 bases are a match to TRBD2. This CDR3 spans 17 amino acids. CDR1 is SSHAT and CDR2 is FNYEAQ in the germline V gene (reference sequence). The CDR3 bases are TGTGCTAGCAGCTTGGGGACTAGCGGGGGGTACCAAGAGACCCAGTACTTC. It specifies CASSLGTSGGYQETQYF.

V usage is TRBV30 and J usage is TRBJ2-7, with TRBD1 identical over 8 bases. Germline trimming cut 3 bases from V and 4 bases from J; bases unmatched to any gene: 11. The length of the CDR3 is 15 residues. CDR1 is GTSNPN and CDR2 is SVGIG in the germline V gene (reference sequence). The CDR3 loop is CAWRGTTGGTYEQYF. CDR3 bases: TGTGCCTGGAGGGGGACAACAGGGGGTACTTACGAGCAGTACTTC.

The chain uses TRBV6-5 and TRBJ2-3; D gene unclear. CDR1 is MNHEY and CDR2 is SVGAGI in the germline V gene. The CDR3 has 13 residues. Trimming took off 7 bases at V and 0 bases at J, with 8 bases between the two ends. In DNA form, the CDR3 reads TGTGCCAGCACATACGGTAGCACAGATACGCAGTATTTT. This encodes CASTYGSTDTQYF.

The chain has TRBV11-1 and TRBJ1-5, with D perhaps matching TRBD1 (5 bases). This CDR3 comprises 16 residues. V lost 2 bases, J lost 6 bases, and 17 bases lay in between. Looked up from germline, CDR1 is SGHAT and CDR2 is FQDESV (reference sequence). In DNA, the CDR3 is TGTGCCAGCAGCTTAAACGGCGGGCAGGGAGGTCAGCCCCAGCATTTT. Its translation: CASSLNGGQGGQPQHF.

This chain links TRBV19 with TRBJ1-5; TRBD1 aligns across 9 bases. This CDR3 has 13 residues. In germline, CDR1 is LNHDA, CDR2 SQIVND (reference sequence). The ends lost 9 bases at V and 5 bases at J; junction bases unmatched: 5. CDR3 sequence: CASSDRGYQPQHF. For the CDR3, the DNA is TGTGCCAGCAGTGACAGGGGGTATCAGCCCCAGCATTTT.

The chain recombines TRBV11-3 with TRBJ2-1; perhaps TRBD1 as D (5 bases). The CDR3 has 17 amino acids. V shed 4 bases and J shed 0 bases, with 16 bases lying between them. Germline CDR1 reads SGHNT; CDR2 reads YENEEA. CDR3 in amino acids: CASSSSGRASSYNEQFF. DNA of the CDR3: TGTGCCAGCAGCTCCTCAGGCAGGGCCAGCTCCTACAATGAGCAGTTCTTC. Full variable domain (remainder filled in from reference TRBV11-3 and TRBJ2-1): EAGVVQSPRYKIIEKKQPVAFWCNPISGHNTLYWYLQNLGQGPELLIRYENEEAVDDSQLPKDRFSAERLKGVDSTLKIQPAELGDSAVYLCASSSSGRASSYNEQFFGPGTRLTVL.

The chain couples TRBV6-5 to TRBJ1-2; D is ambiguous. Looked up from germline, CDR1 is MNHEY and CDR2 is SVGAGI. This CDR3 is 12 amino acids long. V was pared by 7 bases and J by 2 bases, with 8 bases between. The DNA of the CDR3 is TGTGCCAGCACCCTTGGCAACTATGGCTACACCTTC. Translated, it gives CASTLGNYGYTF.

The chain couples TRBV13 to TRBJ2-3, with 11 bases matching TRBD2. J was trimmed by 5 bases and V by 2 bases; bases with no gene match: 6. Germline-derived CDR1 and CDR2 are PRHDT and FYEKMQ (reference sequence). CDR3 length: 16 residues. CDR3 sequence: CASSLTKLAGEDTQYF. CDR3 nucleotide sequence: TGTGCCAGCAGCTTAACGAAACTAGCGGGAGAAGATACGCAGTATTTT.

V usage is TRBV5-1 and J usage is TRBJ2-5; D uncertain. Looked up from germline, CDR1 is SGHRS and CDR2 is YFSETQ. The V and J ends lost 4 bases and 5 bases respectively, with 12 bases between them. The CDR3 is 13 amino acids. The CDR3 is CASSPPVRETQYF. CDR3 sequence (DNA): TGCGCCAGCAGCCCCCCGGTCAGGGAGACCCAGTACTTC.